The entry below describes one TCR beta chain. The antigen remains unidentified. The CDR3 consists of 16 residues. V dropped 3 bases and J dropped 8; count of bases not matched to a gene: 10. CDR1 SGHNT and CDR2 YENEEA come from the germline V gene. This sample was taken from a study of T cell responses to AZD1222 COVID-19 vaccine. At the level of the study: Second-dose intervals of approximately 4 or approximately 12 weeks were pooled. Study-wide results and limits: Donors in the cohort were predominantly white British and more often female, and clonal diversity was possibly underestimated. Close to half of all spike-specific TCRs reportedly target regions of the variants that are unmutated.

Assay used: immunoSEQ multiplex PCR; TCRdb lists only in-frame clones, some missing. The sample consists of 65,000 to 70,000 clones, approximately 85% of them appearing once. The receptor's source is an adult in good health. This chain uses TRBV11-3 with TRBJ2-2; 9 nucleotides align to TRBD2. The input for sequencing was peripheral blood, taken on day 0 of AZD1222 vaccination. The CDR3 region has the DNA TGTGCCAGCAGCTTCGAGGGCAGCGGGGGGACTGGGGAGCTGTTTTTT. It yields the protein CASSFEGSGGTGELFF.